These 30 T cell receptor beta chains were sequenced from one sample in a study of shared clonotypes between healthy human individuals. TCRdb's table, derived via immunoSEQ multiplex PCR, lists solely in-frame clones and lacks some. This repertoire shows fewer than 650,000 clones, 76% found once; its top ten account for 10% to 15%. The sample taken for sequencing was PBMCs. The receptors derive from a woman between 40 and 50 years old in good health. Some clones in this sample may be carry-over from other donors' samples.

This chain connects TRBV5-6 to TRBJ2-6; D possibly uses TRBD1 or TRBD2 (5 bases each). The germline gives CDR1 SGHDT, CDR2 YYEEEE. V lost 4 bases and J lost 7, with 15 bases in between. The CDR3 runs 15 residues. The CDR3 DNA is TGTGCCAGCAGCCTCGGGGCAGGGAGAGCCAACGTCCTGACTTTC. Translating it yields CASSLGAGRANVLTF.

This clone turned up a few times. The chain carries TRBV19 and TRBJ1-1; D gene unclear. Trimming took off 5 bases at V and 3 bases at J, with 10 bases between the two ends. This CDR3 is built from 13 residues. Germline V lookup: CDR1 LNHDA, CDR2 SQIVND (reference sequence). The chain's CDR3 is CASSVRAYTEAFF. The CDR3 region has the DNA TGTGCCAGTAGTGTTCGGGCCTACACTGAAGCTTTCTTT. The complete variable domain, with remaining parts taken from reference TRBV19 and TRBJ1-1, reads DGGITQSPKYLFRKEGQNVTLSCEQNLNHDAMYWYRQDPGQGLRLIYYSQIVNDFQKGDIAEGYSVSREKKESFPLTVTSAQKNPTAFYLCASSVRAYTEAFFGQGTRLTVV.

The rearrangement links TRBV6-6 to TRBJ2-3; D remains unclear. The CDR3 sequence is 12 residues long. Trimming stripped 0 bases from V and 5 bases from J, with 3 bases between. In germline, CDR1 is MNHNY, CDR2 SVGAGI (reference sequence). Written as DNA, the CDR3 is TGTGCCAGCAGTTACTCAGTAGATACGCAGTATTTT. It is translated as CASSYSVDTQYF.

The chain employs TRBV28 and TRBJ2-5, with 8 bases that match TRBD1. The CDR3 is made up of 16 amino acids. V shed 10 bases, J shed 5 bases, and the junction held 18 bases outside the gene matches. CDR1 and CDR2 from the germline V gene are MDHEN and SYDVKM. The CDR3 nucleotides read TGTGCCACCCGAGAGCCGAGAGCAGGGGGCCGGGAGACCCAGTACTTC. The encoded protein is CATREPRAGGRETQYF.

About this clone itself: A much larger clone is a single base away; this may be a read error. The chain couples TRBV30 to TRBJ1-6, with 7 bases lining up with TRBD1. The length of the CDR3 is 14 residues. Germline lookup yields CDR1 GTSNPN and CDR2 SVGIG (reference sequence). The CDR3 sequence: CAWSTGTVNSPLYF. For the CDR3, the DNA is TGTGCCTGGAGTACCGGGACAGTTAATTCACCCCTCTACTTT.

This clone was counted only a few times. The rearrangement joins TRBV19 to TRBJ2-7, with 9 bases lining up with TRBD1. This CDR3 spans 15 amino acids. The germline CDR1 and CDR2 sequences are LNHDA and SQIVND (reference sequence). Trimming cost V 5 bases and J 4 bases; bases outside gene matches: 9. The CDR3 spells CASSLEGQGGYEQYF. The CDR3 DNA is TGTGCCAGTAGTCTGGAGGGACAGGGAGGTTACGAGCAGTACTTC.

V usage is TRBV28 and J usage is TRBJ2-3; D not resolved. The germline CDR1 and CDR2 sequences are MDHEN and SYDVKM. The CDR3 runs to 12 residues. V was trimmed by 8 bases and J by 4 bases, leaving 10 bases between them. This CDR3 is CASEGPADTQYF. The CDR3 DNA sequence: TGTGCCAGCGAAGGGCCAGCAGATACGCAGTATTTT.

The chain couples TRBV11-3 to TRBJ2-2; D unclear. The germline V gene encodes CDR1 SGHNT and CDR2 YENEEA. The CDR3 contains 15 residues. Trimming took 5 bases from V and 6 from J, leaving 16 bases between them. CDR3 bases: TGTGCCAGCAGCCTCCGTCACCTGTCCCCCGGGGAGCTGTTTTTT. This sequence encodes CASSLRHLSPGELFF.

The rearrangement joins TRBV11-2 to TRBJ2-7; 12 bases are shared with TRBD1. The CDR3 length is 16 residues. The V gene end was trimmed by 2 bases and the J gene end by 5 bases; junction bases not matched to a gene: 7. Germline V lookup: CDR1 SGHAT, CDR2 FQNNGV. The chain's CDR3 is CASSLSTGTGGHEQYF. The CDR3 DNA follows: TGTGCCAGCAGCTTAAGTACCGGGACAGGGGGCCACGAGCAGTACTTC.

The chain is built from TRBV5-1 and TRBJ2-2; perhaps TRBD2 as D (6 bases). Germline V lookup: CDR1 SGHRS, CDR2 YFSETQ. This CDR3 region has 16 residues. The V gene lost 0 bases and the J gene lost 1 base, with 10 bases spanning the gap. CDR3: CASSLGVAVNTGELFF. CDR3 DNA: TGCGCCAGCAGCTTGGGGGTAGCGGTGAACACCGGGGAGCTGTTTTTT.

The chain links TRBV19 to TRBJ2-1, with 10 nucleotides matching TRBD2. Per germline, CDR1 LNHDA and CDR2 SQIVND (reference sequence). The CDR3 covers 13 residues. J was trimmed by 11 bases and V by 3 bases; bases with no gene match: 4. As DNA, the CDR3 is TGTGCCAGTAGTATCCTAGCGGGAGAGCAGCAGTTCTTC. Its protein product is CASSILAGEQQFF.

Concerning this clone itself: At one end, the junction sequence differs from germline, possibly due to a read error. The chain joins TRBV27 to TRBJ1-3; D gene ambiguous. The CDR3 length is 13 residues. Per germline, CDR1 MNHEY and CDR2 SMNVEV (reference sequence). CDR3 sequence reads: CASSTISGNTVYF. CDR3 DNA: TGTGCCAGCAGTACAATCTCTGGAAACACCGTATATTTT.

The chain uses TRBV29-1 and TRBJ2-2; D call uncertain. The germline CDR1 and CDR2 sequences are SQVTM and ANQGSEA. V lost 6 bases and J 7 bases, leaving 9 bases between the germline ends. This CDR3 is built from 11 residues. CDR3 region: CSVEIGGELFF. The DNA for the CDR3 is TGCAGCGTGGAAATAGGCGGGGAGCTGTTTTTT.

This chain uses TRBV10-1 with TRBJ2-1, with D unresolved. The V gene's germline CDR1 is WNHNN and CDR2 SYGVQD (reference sequence). Trimming took off 0 bases at V and 7 bases at J, with 10 bases between the two ends. There are 14 residues in the CDR3. In DNA, the CDR3 is TGCGCCAGCAGTGAGTCGGGTAGTATGAATGAGCAGTTCTTC. Translated, it gives CASSESGSMNEQFF.

This sequence joins TRBV28 and TRBJ2-1; a weak D match, TRBD2 (7 bases). Between the trimmed V and J ends, which lost 8 bases and 0 bases, there was a span of 20 bases. The CDR3 is made up of 17 amino acids. CDR1 and CDR2 (germline): MDHEN, SYDVKM. The CDR3 DNA is TGTGCCAGCTCTTTCGGGGGGCTTGGGGGCTCCTACAATGAGCAGTTCTTC. It specifies CASSFGGLGGSYNEQFF.

The genes are TRBV9 and TRBJ1-6; 8 bases match TRBD1. Germline CDR1 and CDR2: SGDLS and YYNGEE. The CDR3 sequence is 16 residues long. V lost 3 bases to trimming and J lost 6 bases; unmatched junction nucleotides: 8. The CDR3: CASSAGGGFRNSPLHF. CDR3 nucleotides: TGTGCCAGCAGCGCAGGGGGCGGGTTTCGTAATTCACCCCTCCACTTT.

The chain carries TRBV5-1 and TRBJ1-3; D might be TRBD1 (5 bases). The CDR3 runs to 16 residues. Germline values: CDR1 SGHRS, CDR2 YFSETQ. Trimming left V 5 bases short and J 0 bases short, with 15 bases between. The CDR3 nucleotides are TGCGCCAGCAGTCGGTGGGACGGGAGCTCTGGAAACACCATATATTTT. It translates to CASSRWDGSSGNTIYF.

Note on this clone: At one end the junction does not follow the germline gene, possibly because of a read error. The chain combines TRBV10-3 with TRBJ2-1; 8 nucleotides line up with TRBD1. The CDR3 length is 14 residues. CDR1 is ENHRY, CDR2 SYGVKD, per germline. The CDR3 here is CAISRRQGINEQFF. DNA of the CDR3: TGTGCCATCAGTAGAAGACAGGGGATCAATGAACAGTTCTTC.

This clone was found a few times. This chain uses TRBV28 with TRBJ2-1, with TRBD2 matching over 11 bases. V lost 3 bases to trimming and J lost 4 bases; unmatched junction nucleotides: 5. This CDR3 is built from 16 residues. Germline CDR1 and CDR2: MDHEN and SYDVKM. The CDR3 bases are TGTGCCAGCAGTTTTACGGGACTAGCGGTATACAATGAGCAGTTCTTC. Residues: CASSFTGLAVYNEQFF.

With regard to this clone: This specimen includes other DNA sequences encoding the same CDR3. The J gene is TRBJ1-5, the V gene TRBV7-2, with D maybe TRBD1 (6 bases). This CDR3 has 17 residues. The germline V and J ends were trimmed by 2 bases and 7 bases, with 21 bases remaining between them. Germline V gene sequence: CDR1 SGHTA, CDR2 FQGNSA. The CDR3 region has the DNA TGTGCCAGCAGCTTAAGGGCCGCAGGGGTTGTGGGACAGCCCCAGCATTTT. This codes for CASSLRAAGVVGQPQHF.

The sample holds many counts of this clone. V usage is TRBV29-1 and J usage is TRBJ1-2; the D gene is possibly TRBD1 (5 bases). Looked up from germline, CDR1 is SQVTM and CDR2 is ANQGSEA. V was trimmed by 7 bases and J by 3 bases, leaving 9 bases between them. This CDR3 contains 11 residues. The CDR3 reads CSAEGYYGYTF. The CDR3, as DNA: TGCAGCGCCGAGGGGTACTATGGCTACACCTTC.

The chain recombines TRBV30 with TRBJ2-1; no clear D gene. CDR3 length: 15 residues. Germline CDR1 is GTSNPN and CDR2 is SVGIG (reference sequence). The V and J ends lost 0 bases and 8 bases respectively, with 17 bases between them. This CDR3 reads CAWSVYRKQYDEQFF. In DNA, the CDR3 is TGTGCCTGGAGTGTCTACAGAAAGCAATACGATGAGCAGTTCTTC.

The rearrangement links TRBV6-5 to TRBJ2-7; 7 bases agree with TRBD2. The V and J ends lost 4 bases and 4 bases, in that order; junction bases with no gene match: 1. The CDR3 runs 12 residues. Germline values: CDR1 MNHEY, CDR2 SVGAGI. The CDR3 DNA follows: TGTGCCAGCAGTTGGGGGGGGTACGAGCAGTACTTC. Protein product: CASSWGGYEQYF.

CDR3 region: CASSLDVLAGTSYEQYF. CDR3 nucleotide sequence: TGTGCCAGCAGCTTAGATGTCCTAGCGGGGACTTCCTACGAGCAGTACTTC. The V call is TRBV11-2, the J call TRBJ2-7, with 9 bases aligning to TRBD2. Germline CDR1 is SGHAT and CDR2 is FQNNGV. After removal of 0 bases from V and 1 base from J, the junction contained 7 bases not matched to a gene. The CDR3 has 17 residues.

The rearrangement uses TRBV7-2 and TRBJ2-2, with 8 bases lining up with TRBD1. CDR1 SGHTA and CDR2 FQGNSA come from the germline V gene. J gave up 7 bases and V 5 bases, and 6 bases lay outside the gene matches. The CDR3 length is 14 residues. CDR3 nucleotides: TGTGCCAGCAGCCGGGACAGGTATAGCGGGGAGCTGTTTTTT. Amino acids: CASSRDRYSGELFF.

The chain combines TRBV5-1 with TRBJ2-3, with 7 bases matching TRBD1. V was pared by 0 bases and J by 8 bases, with 15 bases of the junction left unmatched. Germline loops: CDR1 SGHRS, CDR2 YFSETQ. The CDR3 sequence is 17 residues long. CDR3 sequence: CASSLAGGQRMGGTQYF. DNA for the CDR3: TGCGCCAGCAGCTTGGCAGGGGGACAAAGGATGGGCGGTACGCAGTATTTT.

This chain joins TRBV28 and TRBJ1-5, with D possibly TRBD1 on 5 matching bases. Germline CDR1 and CDR2: MDHEN and SYDVKM. The CDR3 covers 12 residues. V shed 7 bases and J shed 6 bases, with 10 bases lying between them. The CDR3 DNA is TGTGCCAGCACCTCGGGGGGTCAGCCCCAGCATTTT. Protein product: CASTSGGQPQHF.

J is TRBJ1-2 and V is TRBV6-1, with 10 bases identical to TRBD1. Germline CDR1 is MNHNS and CDR2 is SASEGT. There are 15 residues in the CDR3. The trim removed 7 bases at V and 1 base at J, leaving 6 bases unmatched. The CDR3 is CASMMGQGRNYGYTF. CDR3 coding DNA: TGTGCCAGCATGATGGGACAGGGGCGTAACTATGGCTACACCTTC.

The rearrangement uses TRBV7-8 and TRBJ2-7, with D perhaps TRBD2 (6 bases). Germline assignment: CDR1 SGHVS and CDR2 FQNEAQ. The CDR3 is made up of 13 amino acids. Trimming stripped 7 bases from V and 6 bases from J, with 16 bases between. CDR3 amino acids: CASIRAQGGEQYF. The CDR3, as DNA: TGTGCCAGCATCCGAGCGCAGGGAGGCGAGCAGTACTTC.

The chain uses TRBV5-1 and TRBJ2-2; TRBD2 agrees at 15 bases. Germline V gene data show CDR1 as SGHRS and CDR2 as YFSETQ. V was pared by 1 base and J by 9 bases, with 19 bases of the junction left unmatched. The CDR3 has 21 residues. The CDR3 spells CASSLPRDTGLAGGPSRELFF. The CDR3 coding sequence is TGCGCCAGCAGCTTGCCGAGGGATACTGGACTAGCGGGAGGGCCCTCTAGGGAGCTGTTTTTT.